Listed below are T cell receptor beta chains from one sample, sequenced in a study of blood T cells in healthy people across ages. TCRdb reprocessed the 5' RACE reads via MiXCR and lists one record per CDR3 protein. Of hundreds of thousands of distinct CDR3 sequences in the sample, around three fifths are singletons; the top ten hold 20% to 30%. The sample taken for sequencing was blood. These receptors all stem from a man in his forties in good health. Each CDR3 is given with its conserved first and last residue. D genes are given only for firm matches. Expanded clones are given a class, and other clones once, few, many or no size at all.

j_call,clone_size,d_call,v_call,cdr3_nt,cdr3_aa
TRBJ1-1,few,NA,TRBV14,TGTGCCAGCAGCCAACGTAGGACAGCCCGAGGAGCTTTCTTT,CASSQRRTARGAFF
TRBJ2-5,few,TRBD2,TRBV6-2/TRBV6-3,TGTGCCAGCAGTTACACTAGCGGTCCCCAAGAGACCCAGTACTTC,CASSYTSGPQETQYF
TRBJ2-7,few,TRBD2,TRBV6-6,TGTGCCAGCGTTAATAGCGGGAGATCCTACGAGCAGTACTTC,CASVNSGRSYEQYF
TRBJ2-1,few,TRBD2,TRBV14,TGTGCCAGCAGCCCCCGACTAGCGGGAGGGTACAATGAGCAGTTCTTC,CASSPRLAGGYNEQFF
TRBJ2-7,NA,NA,TRBV20-1,TGCAGTGCTAATTCACCAGGAGGAAGCTTTGCCTACGAGCAGTACTTC,CSANSPGGSFAYEQYF
TRBJ1-5,NA,NA,TRBV18,TGTGCCAGCTCACCGGGCATAGGCGGCAATCAGCCCCAGCATTTT,CASSPGIGGNQPQHF
TRBJ1-2,NA,NA,TRBV12-3/TRBV12-4,TGTGCCAGCGTCTTAGGGATGTCAGTCGATGGCTACACCTTC,CASVLGMSVDGYTF
TRBJ2-7,NA,TRBD1,TRBV10-3,TGTGCCATCAGAGAGGGACAGGGCGGCGAGCAGTACTTC,CAIREGQGGEQYF
TRBJ2-5,NA,NA,TRBV7-2,TGTGCCAGCAGCGTAGGGACCAGAGAGACCCAGTACTTC,CASSVGTRETQYF
TRBJ2-7,few,NA,TRBV29-1,TGCAGCGTTGCTTGGGTACAGAACTGGTACTTC,CSVAWVQNWYF
TRBJ2-5,few,NA,TRBV19,TGTGCCAGTAGTTCACCGGGACGTCAAAGTGGAGAGCAGTACTTC,CASSSPGRQSGEQYF
TRBJ1-2,NA,TRBD1,TRBV27,TGTGCCAGCAGTTTGGGACAGACCTATGGCTACACCTTC,CASSLGQTYGYTF
TRBJ2-5,few,NA,TRBV27,TGTGCCAGCAGTTTCGGGTGGCCGGTCCAAGAGACCCAGTACTTC,CASSFGWPVQETQYF
TRBJ2-5,few,NA,TRBV30,TGTGCCTGGGGGGGGACAATAGGGGAGACCCAGTACTTC,CAWGGTIGETQYF
TRBJ2-7,NA,NA,TRBV20-1,TGCAGTGCTAGGGTAGAACCCTACGAGCAGTACTTC,CSARVEPYEQYF
TRBJ1-4,NA,TRBD1,TRBV4-2,TGTGCCAGCAGCCACTACGCCCCAGGGGGCGGAACTAATGAAAAACTGTTTTTT,CASSHYAPGGGTNEKLFF
TRBJ2-5,NA,TRBD1,TRBV24-1,TGTGCCACCAGTGAGGGCGGACAGGGGGGTGGGGAGACCCAGTACTTC,CATSEGGQGGGETQYF
TRBJ2-3,NA,NA,TRBV10-3,TGTGCCGTCAAACGGGCAGATACGCAGTATTTT,CAVKRADTQYF
TRBJ2-1,NA,TRBD1,TRBV7-9,TGTGCCAGCAGCTTAGCACAGGGGGCCCTTCTACGTGAGCAGTTCTTC,CASSLAQGALLREQFF
TRBJ2-7,NA,NA,TRBV3-1,TGTGCCAGCAGCGGGCCGGGGACACCAAGATACGAGCAGTACTTC,CASSGPGTPRYEQYF
TRBJ2-7,NA,NA,TRBV27,TGTGCCAGCAGTCGTCTGGGGGGTGGCGAGCAGTACTTC,CASSRLGGGEQYF
TRBJ1-5,few,TRBD1,TRBV11-2,TGTGCCAGCAGCTTAGGGGACAGGGCAAATAGCAATCAGCCCCAGCATTTT,CASSLGDRANSNQPQHF
TRBJ2-7,few,NA,TRBV7-6,TGTGCCAGCAGCTTAGCCGCTCAGGGAGGGGGAGAGGAGCAGTACTTC,CASSLAAQGGGEEQYF
TRBJ1-5,NA,NA,TRBV6-2/TRBV6-3,TGTGCCAGCAGTTCGCCGGAGACAGCCCGGCCCCAGCATTTT,CASSSPETARPQHF
TRBJ1-5,NA,NA,TRBV7-2,TGTGCCAGCAGCTTATCGGAGAGCAATCAGCCCCAGCATTTT,CASSLSESNQPQHF
TRBJ2-7,few,NA,TRBV27,TGTGCCAGCAGTCCGTCTACGGGGGAATATGGGGCCGAGCAGTACTTC,CASSPSTGEYGAEQYF
TRBJ2-5,NA,NA,TRBV12-3/TRBV12-4,TGTGCCAGCAGTCAAGGGGGCGGGACAAAGTACCAAGAGACCCAGTACTTC,CASSQGGGTKYQETQYF
TRBJ2-3,NA,NA,TRBV20-1,TGCAGTGCTAGAACTGTAGGAGATACGCAGTATTTT,CSARTVGDTQYF
TRBJ1-4,NA,TRBD1,TRBV20-1,TGCAGTGCTAGAGTCACAGGGGGCGGAAAACTGTTTTTT,CSARVTGGGKLFF
TRBJ1-6,few,NA,TRBV18,TGTGCCAGCTCACCCACAGGGTCACGGAATTCACCCCTCCACTTT,CASSPTGSRNSPLHF
TRBJ2-2,NA,NA,TRBV19,TGTGCCAGTAGCCTTGGGGTTTTCGGCCGATCGACCGGGGAGCTGTTTTTT,CASSLGVFGRSTGELFF
TRBJ2-3,NA,NA,TRBV6-6,TGTGCCAGCATGTGGGAGAGCACAGATACGCAGTATTTT,CASMWESTDTQYF
TRBJ2-1,NA,TRBD1,TRBV4-2,TGTGCCAGCAGCCTAATACAGGGGGAGTTTAATGAGCAGTTCTTC,CASSLIQGEFNEQFF
TRBJ2-7,NA,NA,TRBV20-1,TGCAGTGCTAGTAGTGCAGGGCAGGGGTCCTACGAGCAGTACTTC,CSASSAGQGSYEQYF
TRBJ1-2,few,NA,TRBV4-3,TGCGCCAGCAGCCAAGAAGTAGGGGTAGAACATGGCTACACCTTC,CASSQEVGVEHGYTF
TRBJ2-5,NA,NA,TRBV2,TGTACCAGCAGTCACCAGGCAGACCAAGAGACCCAGTACTTC,CTSSHQADQETQYF
TRBJ2-1,NA,NA,TRBV19,TGTGCCAGTAGTAATATGGGGACCAGCGTATACAATGAGCAGTTCTTC,CASSNMGTSVYNEQFF